Each of the 32 T cell receptor beta chains below was sequenced from the same sample in a study of pediatric ulcerative colitis (dated by TCRdb to the late 2010s). One to two pinch biopsies were taken from the rectum for research during colonoscopy. The library was built by means of the immunoSEQ multiplex PCR assay. TCRdb stores this immuneACCESS table with in-frame sequences only. Part of the clones is absent; in the studies checked, under half of the shortfall reflects unresolved V genes, and no reason is known for the rest. Here the sample has 35,000 or so clones; 73% occur a single time. The top ten hold around 0.7% of the sample. The sequencing input was gut tissue. These receptors all stem from a boy younger than 18 with moderate ulcerative colitis.

The sample holds one count of this clone. The chain carries TRBV5-4 and TRBJ2-7, with TRBD2 matching over 7 bases. V was pared by 3 bases and J by 5 bases, with 2 bases of the junction left unmatched. Germline V gene data show CDR1 as SGHNT and CDR2 as YYREEE (reference sequence). The CDR3 contains 12 residues. CDR3 DNA sequence: TGTGCCAGCAGCTGGGGGGGGGACGAGCAGTACTTC. Residues: CASSWGGDEQYF.

V is TRBV7-6 and J is TRBJ2-3, with TRBD2 matching 8 bases. The CDR3 spans 16 residues. Per the germline V gene, CDR1 is SGHVS and CDR2 is FNYEAQ. Trimming removed 6 bases from V and 4 bases from J; junction bases left unmatched: 12. The CDR3 nucleotides read TGTGCCAGCAGTAACCCCTCGAGCGGGGGTTCAGATACGCAGTATTTT. Translated, it gives CASSNPSSGGSDTQYF.

The rearrangement links TRBV5-6 to TRBJ1-2, with 10 bases identical to TRBD1. This CDR3 has 13 amino acids. V was clipped by 6 bases and J by 8 bases; unmatched bases: 7. The germline V gene has CDR1 SGHDT and CDR2 YYEEEE. DNA of the CDR3: TGTGCCAGCAACGTAGACAGGGGGCGCGGCTACACCTTC. Protein sequence: CASNVDRGRGYTF.

The rearrangement uses TRBV2 and TRBJ2-2; D perhaps matches TRBD2 (6 bases). CDR1 and CDR2 (germline): SNHLY, FYNNEI. V was pared by 3 bases and J by 5 bases, with 13 bases between. The CDR3 has 15 residues. The CDR3 loop is CASSDDGRNTGELFF. In DNA form, the CDR3 reads TGTGCCAGCAGTGACGACGGGAGAAATACCGGGGAGCTGTTTTTT.

The genes are TRBV6-5 and TRBJ1-3, with no clear D. V dropped 0 bases and J dropped 3 bases, with 9 bases sitting between them. Germline loops: CDR1 MNHEY, CDR2 SVGAGI. This CDR3 spans 15 amino acids. CDR3 loop: CASSYSATLGNTIYF. The CDR3 DNA sequence: TGTGCCAGCAGTTACTCCGCGACCCTTGGAAACACCATATATTTT.

The rearrangement joins TRBV29-1 to TRBJ2-3, with 7 bases aligning to TRBD2. Unmatched junction bases numbered 6, after V lost 8 bases and J lost 4 bases. The CDR3 consists of 12 residues. In germline, CDR1 is SQVTM, CDR2 ANQGSEA. The CDR3 spells CSIRRGADTQYF. The CDR3 bases are TGCAGCATACGTCGGGGGGCAGATACGCAGTATTTT.

Here the CDR3 DNA reads TGCAGCGCTGACCGACCCCACACAGATACGCAGTATTTT. Translating it yields CSADRPHTDTQYF. This rearrangement joins TRBV29-1 to TRBJ2-3, with D hard to call. V lost 7 bases and J lost 2, with 13 bases in between. The CDR3 extends over 13 amino acids. CDR1 and CDR2 from the germline V gene are SQVTM and ANQGSEA.

V usage is TRBV7-2 and J usage is TRBJ1-1; no firm D call. In germline, CDR1 is SGHTA, CDR2 FQGNSA. The CDR3 has 13 amino acids. Trimming removed 5 bases from V and 0 bases from J, with 7 bases in between. This CDR3 is CASSLLVNTEAFF. DNA of the CDR3: TGTGCCAGCAGCCTACTAGTGAACACTGAAGCTTTCTTT.

J is TRBJ2-5 and V is TRBV10-3; TRBD2 is a possible D gene (6 bases). The CDR3 is 15 amino acids. Germline assignment: CDR1 ENHRY and CDR2 SYGVKD. V lost 0 bases and J lost 2, with 10 bases in between. This CDR3 is CAISESGGLQETQYF. The CDR3, as DNA: TGTGCCATCAGTGAGTCGGGGGGACTGCAAGAGACCCAGTACTTC.

The J gene is TRBJ2-3, the V gene TRBV5-6; D not certain. Trimming stripped 5 bases from V and 0 bases from J, with 4 bases between. From germline, CDR1 is SGHDT and CDR2 YYEEEE. There are 12 residues in the CDR3. The CDR3 spells CASRMSTDTQYF. The CDR3 nucleotides read TGTGCCAGCAGGATGAGCACAGATACGCAGTATTTT. Full variable domain (outside the CDR3, taken from reference TRBV5-6 and TRBJ2-3): DAGVTQSPTHLIKTRGQQVTLRCSPKSGHDTVSWYQQALGQGPQFIFQYYEEEERQRGNFPDRFSGHQFPNYSSELNVNALLLGDSALYLCASRMSTDTQYFGPGTRLTVL.

The CDR3 sequence: CASSDGQGTDTQYF. The CDR3 DNA is TGCGCCAGCAGTGATGGACAGGGGACAGATACGCAGTATTTT. This chain links TRBV10-2 with TRBJ2-3, with 9 bases identical to TRBD1. Germline V gives CDR1 WSHSY, CDR2 SAAADI. This CDR3 has 14 residues. Trimming at V came to 3 bases and at J to 3 bases, leaving 1 base not matched to a gene.

The chain carries TRBV19 and TRBJ1-5, with D maybe TRBD1 (5 bases). The length of the CDR3 is 15 residues. V was pared by 4 bases and J by 11 bases, with 21 bases between. Germline lookup yields CDR1 LNHDA and CDR2 SQIVND (reference sequence). The CDR3 nucleotides read TGTGCCAGTAGTAGAGACAGCCAGGGAGGGATGTCCCAGCATTTT. This sequence encodes CASSRDSQGGMSQHF.

This clone was detected only a few times. The V call is TRBV6-4, the J call TRBJ1-6; TRBD1 might be the D (5 bases). This CDR3 region has 16 residues. Germline V lookup: CDR1 MRHNA, CDR2 SNTAGT. Trimming stripped 7 bases from V and 9 bases from J, with 22 bases between. Here the CDR3 reads CASTRGRRVKASPLHF. The CDR3 DNA reads TGTGCCAGCACTAGGGGCAGGAGGGTTAAGGCTTCACCCCTCCACTTT.

The V call is TRBV15, the J call TRBJ2-7; 8 bases match TRBD1. V dropped 1 base and J dropped 8; count of bases not matched to a gene: 10. The CDR3 has 15 amino acids. CDR1 and CDR2 (germline): LNHNV, YYDKDF (reference sequence). The CDR3 loop reads CATSRAVGQDNKQYF. CDR3 bases: TGTGCCACCAGCAGAGCGGTGGGACAGGATAATAAGCAGTACTTC.

The chain couples TRBV19 to TRBJ2-1, with TRBD2 matching over 9 bases. The CDR3 has 19 amino acids. The V gene end was trimmed by 1 base and the J gene end by 0 bases; junction bases not matched to a gene: 10. The germline CDR1 and CDR2 sequences are LNHDA and SQIVND (reference sequence). The CDR3 spells CASSIGRVAGDLSYNEQFF. As DNA, the CDR3 is TGTGCCAGTAGTATAGGTCGGGTAGCGGGAGACCTCTCCTACAATGAGCAGTTCTTC.

V is TRBV2 and J is TRBJ2-1; 7 bases match TRBD2. The CDR3 has 18 amino acids. Germline V gene lookup returns CDR1 SNHLY and CDR2 FYNNEI. V shed 7 bases, J shed 0 bases, and the junction held 15 bases outside the gene matches. CDR3 sequence (DNA): TGTGCCAGCATGGGGAGCCTAGCGGAAACTAACTCCTACAATGAGCAGTTCTTC. Its translation is CASMGSLAETNSYNEQFF.

This rearrangement joins TRBV4-1 to TRBJ2-7, with D possibly TRBD2 on 5 matching bases. The germline CDR1 and CDR2 sequences are MGHRA and YSYEKL. The CDR3 runs to 15 residues. Trimming took 0 bases from V and 7 from J, leaving 16 bases between them. CDR3 protein: CASSQDWEIGREQYF. Here the CDR3 DNA reads TGCGCCAGCAGCCAAGACTGGGAGATAGGGCGGGAGCAGTACTTC.

The CDR3 reads CASSQDWTSGANTGELFF. CDR3 nucleotide sequence: TGCGCCAGCAGCCAAGACTGGACTAGCGGGGCGAACACCGGGGAGCTGTTTTTT. J is TRBJ2-2 and V is TRBV4-1; 12 bases fit TRBD2. The ends lost 0 bases at V and 0 bases at J; junction bases unmatched: 2. CDR1 and CDR2 from the germline V gene are MGHRA and YSYEKL. The CDR3 is 18 amino acids.

This clone was recorded once. The CDR3 DNA sequence: TGTGCCACCAGCACCCCGGGACTAGCGGGAGAACCCTACAATGAGCAGTTCTTC. Translated: CATSTPGLAGEPYNEQFF. This sequence joins TRBV15 and TRBJ2-1, with TRBD2 identical over 14 bases. The CDR3 contains 18 residues. Losses at the gene ends were 4 bases for V and 2 bases for J; bases not matched to a gene: 7. Germline V CDR1 and CDR2: LNHNV, YYDKDF (reference sequence). Full variable domain (rest looked up from reference TRBV15 and TRBJ2-1): DAMVIQNPRYQVTQFGKPVTLSCSQTLNHNVMYWYQQKSSQAPKLLFHYYDKDFNNEADTPDNFQSRRPNTSFCFLDIRSPGLGDTAMYLCATSTPGLAGEPYNEQFFGPGTRLTVL.

V usage is TRBV5-1 and J usage is TRBJ1-4; 7 bases fit TRBD1. In germline, CDR1 is SGHRS, CDR2 YFSETQ. This CDR3 spans 15 amino acids. V was pared by 2 bases and J by 5 bases, with 6 bases of the junction left unmatched. The CDR3 loop is CASSLGTAHNEKLFF. CDR3 DNA sequence: TGCGCCAGCAGCTTAGGGACAGCCCACAATGAAAAACTGTTTTTT.

This sequence joins TRBV7-9 and TRBJ1-5, with TRBD1 matching 7 bases. Germline V gene sequence: CDR1 SEHNR, CDR2 FQNEAQ (reference sequence). This CDR3 region has 15 residues. V shed 6 bases, J shed 5 bases, and the junction held 10 bases outside the gene matches. CDR3 region: CASSPTGSMDQPQHF. CDR3 coding DNA: TGTGCCAGCAGTCCGACAGGGTCAATGGATCAGCCCCAGCATTTT.

The table lists this clone with a few counts. The V and J genes are TRBV4-1 and TRBJ1-6; no clear D gene. Trimming took 6 bases from V and 2 from J, leaving 8 bases between them. Per germline, CDR1 MGHRA and CDR2 YSYEKL. The CDR3 is 14 residues long. CDR3 nucleotides: TGCGCCAGCAGTTGGACGACCTATAATTCACCCCTCCACTTT. Encoded protein: CASSWTTYNSPLHF.

V and J are TRBV13 and TRBJ2-5; D might be TRBD2 (7 bases). Trimming stripped 3 bases from V and 5 bases from J, with 16 bases between. The CDR3 spans 15 residues. Germline V gene lookup returns CDR1 PRHDT and CDR2 FYEKMQ (reference sequence). CDR3 residues: CASSLRGRALETQYF. DNA for the CDR3: TGTGCCAGCAGCTTGAGGGGGAGGGCCTTGGAGACCCAGTACTTC.

V is TRBV28 and J is TRBJ1-4; unclear D gene. V shed 8 bases and J shed 8 bases, with 21 bases lying between them. Germline-derived CDR1 and CDR2 are MDHEN and SYDVKM. The CDR3 spans 15 residues. CDR3 nucleotides: TGTGCCAGCCTTACCTCAGGTCGAGTCCGGGAAAAACTGTTTTTT. Its translation: CASLTSGRVREKLFF.

Points on this clone: This sample also contains other DNA sequences that code for the same CDR3. The genes are TRBV19 and TRBJ2-5, with D perhaps matching TRBD2 (5 bases). V lost 2 bases and J 4 bases, leaving 11 bases between the germline ends. The CDR3 length is 14 residues. Germline-derived CDR1 and CDR2 are LNHDA and SQIVND (reference sequence). In DNA, the CDR3 is TGTGCCAGTAGTATAATTGGAGGAAGAGAGACCCAGTACTTC. It translates to CASSIIGGRETQYF.

V and J are TRBV10-3 and TRBJ2-3, with 11 nucleotides matching TRBD2. With 1 base clipped from V and 3 bases from J, the junction kept 3 bases outside the gene matches. CDR3 length: 16 amino acids. Germline loops: CDR1 ENHRY, CDR2 SYGVKD. The CDR3 sequence is CAISELAGGPTDTQYF. CDR3 bases: TGTGCCATCAGTGAGTTAGCGGGGGGGCCTACAGATACGCAGTATTTT.

The genes are TRBV7-3 and TRBJ2-1; 9 nucleotides line up with TRBD2. Losses at the gene ends were 5 bases for V and 0 bases for J; bases not matched to a gene: 2. This CDR3 is built from 15 residues. From germline, CDR1 is SGHTA and CDR2 FQGTGA. CDR3 nucleotides: TGTGCCAGCAGCCAACTAGCGGGCTCCTACAATGAGCAGTTCTTC. Amino acid sequence: CASSQLAGSYNEQFF.

V usage is TRBV6-5 and J usage is TRBJ1-2, with D unclear. Germline CDR1 reads MNHEY; CDR2 reads SVGAGI. V was pared by 6 bases and J by 7 bases, with 9 bases between. The CDR3 extends over 11 amino acids. The DNA of the CDR3 is TGTGCCAGCAGCCCCGGTTTTGGCTACACCTTC. It translates to CASSPGFGYTF.

V usage is TRBV19 and J usage is TRBJ1-6; 9 bases line up with TRBD1. Looked up from germline, CDR1 is LNHDA and CDR2 is SQIVND (reference sequence). There are 15 residues in the CDR3. V shed 9 bases and J 3 bases; nucleotides not matched to a gene: 6. CDR3 nucleotides: TGTGCCAGCAGACAGGGGGGGATCTATAATTCACCCCTCCACTTT. It encodes CASRQGGIYNSPLHF.

This clone has only one observation. The gene calls are TRBV19 and TRBJ1-4; D is unresolved. Trimming stripped 6 bases from V and 6 bases from J, with 8 bases between. There are 12 residues in the CDR3. Germline values: CDR1 LNHDA, CDR2 SQIVND (reference sequence). The CDR3 region has the DNA TGTGCCAGTAGCTCTCCCTATGAAAAACTGTTTTTT. Translated: CASSSPYEKLFF. Together with reference TRBV19 and TRBJ1-4, the CDR3 gives the full variable domain: DGGITQSPKYLFRKEGQNVTLSCEQNLNHDAMYWYRQDPGQGLRLIYYSQIVNDFQKGDIAEGYSVSREKKESFPLTVTSAQKNPTAFYLCASSSPYEKLFFGSGTQLSVL.

This clone was picked up a small number of times. This chain uses TRBV2 with TRBJ2-7; D not certain. The V and J ends lost 8 bases and 3 bases respectively, with 14 bases between them. The CDR3 contains 13 residues. Per the germline V gene, CDR1 is SNHLY and CDR2 is FYNNEI. The CDR3 DNA reads TGTGCCAGCGAGAAGGGTGGGGTCTACGAGCAGTACTTC. Translation gives CASEKGGVYEQYF.

This clone was observed a single time. The chain recombines TRBV5-1 with TRBJ2-7; 10 bases map to TRBD1. CDR1 and CDR2 from the germline V gene are SGHRS and YFSETQ. The CDR3 loop spans 14 amino acids. The J segment lost 3 bases and the V segment lost 4 bases, leaving 4 bases of the junction unmatched. The CDR3 DNA follows: TGCGCCAGCAGCCACCGGGACAGGGGCTACGAGCAGTACTTC. Translating it yields CASSHRDRGYEQYF.